The 25 T cell receptor beta chains presented below share a single source sample, sequenced in a study of Graves' ophthalmopathy and Graves' hyperthyroidism. The study amplified TCR beta CDR3 regions using RNA transcripts. Second-round multiplex PCR came after a first-round RT-PCR that employed HTBI primers. TCRdb passed the multiplex PCR reads through MiXCR, listing each CDR3 protein once. The repertoire holds about half a million distinct CDR3 sequences, around an eighth seen once, with 9.5% to 10% in the top ten. Sequencing was done on a sample of blood. The receptors derive from a woman in her 30s with Graves' ophthalmopathy.

This clonotype was observed many times. The chain carries TRBV12-3 or TRBV12-4 and TRBJ2-5; D remains ambiguous. The CDR3 runs to 12 residues. Trimming pared 3 bases from V and 5 bases from J, leaving 7 bases between. CDR3 amino acids: CASSLFGETQYF. The CDR3 nucleotides are TGTGCCAGCAGTTTGTTCGGGGAGACCCAGTACTTC.

The sample holds many counts of this clonotype. This chain joins TRBV7-2 and TRBJ1-2; no clear D. CDR1 is SGHTA, CDR2 FQGNSA, per germline. The CDR3 consists of 12 residues. V was pared by 1 base and J by 9 bases, with 9 bases between. The CDR3 here is CASSLGGRSYTF. The CDR3 region has the DNA TGTGCCAGCAGCTTAGGGGGAAGGAGCTACACCTTC.

This clonotype appeared many times. Mismatch with germline at one junction end may stem from a read error. V is TRBV14 and J is TRBJ1-1; 7 bases align to TRBD1. CDR1 SGHDN and CDR2 FVKESK come from the germline V gene. This CDR3 comprises 13 residues. CDR3 amino acids: CASSQDRVTEAFF. The CDR3 DNA is TGTGCCAGCAGTCAAGACAGGGTCACTGAAGCTTTCTTT.

Of note for this clonotype: Mismatch with germline at one junction end may stem from a read error. V usage is TRBV12-3 or TRBV12-4 and J usage is TRBJ2-5; TRBD2 agrees at 12 bases. The CDR3 extends over 16 amino acids. The CDR3 here is CASSLRTSGAQETKYF. As DNA, the CDR3 is TGTGCCAGCAGCCTCCGGACTAGCGGGGCCCAAGAGACCAAGTACTTC.

The rearrangement joins TRBV20-1 to TRBJ2-7; D may be TRBD2 (6 bases). This CDR3 is built from 13 residues. V lost 3 bases and J lost 6, with 15 bases in between. CDR1 DFQATT and CDR2 SNEGSKA come from the germline V gene (reference sequence). The CDR3 spells CSASRERRAEQYF. Here the CDR3 DNA reads TGCAGTGCTAGTCGGGAGCGCCGCGCCGAGCAGTACTTC.

With regard to this clonotype: A much larger clone differs from this one at a single base, so this may be a read error. The chain carries TRBV27 and TRBJ1-1; the D gene is possibly TRBD1 (6 bases). CDR1 MNHEY and CDR2 SMNVEV come from the germline V gene (reference sequence). The CDR3 is 14 amino acids. CDR3 coding DNA: TGTGCCATCAGTTTTTGGGGGCGCGACACTGAAGCTTTCTTT. This encodes CAISFWGRDTEAFF.

This clonotype was detected many times. The chain joins TRBV6-5 to TRBJ1-6, with 9 positions matching TRBD1. The junction had 4 bases not matched to a gene; V was cut back by 0 bases and J by 7 bases. Germline V gene data show CDR1 as MNHEY and CDR2 as SVGAGI. The CDR3 sequence is 16 residues long. The CDR3 coding sequence is TGTGCCAGCAGTTACTCGGACGGACAGGGGAATTCACCCCTCCACTTT. Translating it yields CASSYSDGQGNSPLHF.

V gene TRBV6-1 combines with J gene TRBJ2-7, with TRBD2 identical over 7 bases. After removal of 6 bases from V and 0 bases from J, the junction contained 11 bases not matched to a gene. The CDR3 loop spans 16 amino acids. The germline gives CDR1 MNHNS, CDR2 SASEGT. The CDR3 DNA follows: TGTGCCAGCAGCAGAAGCGGGGTCCCGAGCTCCTACGAGCAGTACTTC. This encodes CASSRSGVPSSYEQYF.

The table lists this clonotype with many counts. The junction does not match germline at one end; this may be a read error. The chain recombines TRBV10-3 with TRBJ2-5; TRBD2 aligns across 7 bases. The length of the CDR3 is 13 residues. Germline-derived CDR1 and CDR2 are ENHRY and SYGVKD. CDR3 region: CAIRQRGGETLYF. The CDR3 nucleotides read TGTGCCATCAGACAGCGGGGTGGAGAGACCCTGTACTTC.

This clonotype has at least ten counts. V gene TRBV6-5 combines with J gene TRBJ1-1; maybe TRBD1 (6 bases). The V end lost 11 bases, the J end lost 2 bases, and 15 bases lay between the germline ends. The length of the CDR3 is 13 residues. From germline, CDR1 is MNHEY and CDR2 SVGAGI. Here the CDR3 DNA reads TGTGCCTCCGTTTTGGGGGCTAACACTGAAGCTTTCTTT. The encoded protein is CASVLGANTEAFF.

This clonotype appeared many times. The CDR3, as DNA: TGTGCCATCAGTGCTACAGGGGGTCGTAAGGACACTGAAGCTTTCTTT. Encoded protein: CAISATGGRKDTEAFF. The V call is TRBV10-3, the J call TRBJ1-1; TRBD1 matches 8 bases. The CDR3 has 16 residues. CDR1 ENHRY and CDR2 SYGVKD come from the germline V gene. The trim removed 4 bases at V and 3 bases at J, leaving 10 bases unmatched.

This clonotype was found many times. The chain couples TRBV11-2 to TRBJ2-7; 7 nucleotides agree with TRBD1. V was clipped by 5 bases and J by 9 bases; unmatched bases: 7. The CDR3 runs to 12 residues. Germline assignment: CDR1 SGHAT and CDR2 FQNNGV. The CDR3, as DNA: TGTGCCAGCAGCCTCGGACAGGAGCGGCAGTACTTC. It yields the protein CASSLGQERQYF.

This clonotype was picked up many times. This chain joins TRBV12-3 or TRBV12-4 and TRBJ2-5, with D possibly called TRBD1 or TRBD2 (5 bases each). This CDR3 region has 14 residues. V dropped 7 bases and J dropped 5 bases, with 17 bases sitting between them. The CDR3 DNA sequence: TGTGCCAGCACCCCAACCGGGACCTGGGAGACCCAGTACTTC. Protein product: CASTPTGTWETQYF.

The sample holds many counts of this clonotype. The chain recombines TRBV24-1 with TRBJ1-5, with 8 bases lining up with TRBD1. This CDR3 contains 14 residues. Germline V gene lookup returns CDR1 KGHDR and CDR2 SFDVKD. J lost 6 bases, V lost 4 bases, and 4 bases had no gene match. This CDR3 reads CATSETGEGQPQHF. CDR3 in DNA: TGTGCCACCAGTGAGACAGGGGAGGGTCAGCCCCAGCATTTT.

There are many counts of this clonotype. The chain couples TRBV29-1 to TRBJ1-1; no definite D call. Trimming left V 3 bases short and J 4 bases short, with 6 bases between. This CDR3 region has 11 residues. CDR1 and CDR2 from the germline V gene are SQVTM and ANQGSEA. The CDR3 spells CSVDFFTEAFF. The CDR3 DNA reads TGCAGCGTTGATTTTTTCACTGAAGCTTTCTTT.

V gene TRBV20-1 combines with J gene TRBJ2-7; 10 bases agree with TRBD2. V trimming: 3 bases; J trimming: 5 bases; junction bases outside the gene matches: 7. The CDR3 length is 14 residues. In germline, CDR1 is DFQATT, CDR2 SNEGSKA (reference sequence). DNA for the CDR3: TGCAGTGCTAGTGCGGGACTAGCGCGTCACGAGCAGTACTTC. This encodes CSASAGLARHEQYF.

The J gene is TRBJ1-2, the V gene TRBV6-1; 7 bases agree with TRBD1. This CDR3 has 13 amino acids. V gave up 8 bases and J gave up 3 bases; unmatched junction bases: 6. The germline V gene has CDR1 MNHNS and CDR2 SASEGT. Here the CDR3 DNA reads TGTGCCAGCCGCAGGGGGAAGGACTATGGCTACACCTTC. Amino acid sequence: CASRRGKDYGYTF.

This clonotype was detected ten times or more. CDR3 DNA: TGTGCCAGTACTCCTCCGGGACAGGCCTACGAGCAGTACTTC. Residues: CASTPPGQAYEQYF. The gene calls are TRBV19 and TRBJ2-7; TRBD1 matches at 8 bases. CDR1 LNHDA and CDR2 SQIVND come from the germline V gene (reference sequence). CDR3 size: 14 residues. Trimming removed 7 bases from V and 2 bases from J; junction bases left unmatched: 7.

Many counts were recorded for this clonotype. The chain recombines TRBV2 with TRBJ2-7, with TRBD1 matching over 7 bases. J was trimmed by 1 base and V by 7 bases; bases with no gene match: 1. Germline lookup yields CDR1 SNHLY and CDR2 FYNNEI. CDR3 length: 12 amino acids. CDR3 DNA: TGTGCCAGCACGGACAGGTCCTACGAGCAGTACTTC. Translated, it gives CASTDRSYEQYF.

This clonotype came up many times. The chain is built from TRBV2 and TRBJ2-7; maybe TRBD2 (5 bases). The CDR3 runs 17 residues. Per germline, CDR1 SNHLY and CDR2 FYNNEI. The V end was cut by 6 bases, the J end by 2 bases, with 23 bases between. The CDR3 is CASSPKLPGLKTYEQYF. The CDR3 DNA follows: TGTGCCAGCAGCCCAAAGCTGCCCGGACTCAAAACCTACGAGCAGTACTTC.

This clonotype was counted at least ten times. The rearrangement links TRBV2 to TRBJ2-2; no clear D. The CDR3 totals 15 residues. Germline V gives CDR1 SNHLY, CDR2 FYNNEI. Trimming stripped 4 bases from V and 0 bases from J, with 9 bases between. CDR3 sequence reads: CASSGWGSNTGELFF. The CDR3 DNA sequence: TGTGCCAGCAGTGGGTGGGGATCGAACACCGGGGAGCTGTTTTTT.

This clonotype was observed many times. The CDR3 is CASSPQGYNSPLHF. The CDR3 DNA follows: TGTGCCAGCAGCCCCCAAGGCTATAATTCACCCCTCCACTTT. This chain uses TRBV7-9 with TRBJ1-6, with D uncertain. With 5 bases removed from V and 3 bases from J, the gap between germline ends came to 8 bases. The CDR3 runs 14 residues. CDR1 SEHNR and CDR2 FQNEAQ come from the germline V gene (reference sequence).

The table lists this clonotype with a count of one. This sequence joins TRBV12-5 and TRBJ1-1; D possibly corresponds to TRBD1 (6 bases). The V gene's germline CDR1 is LGHNT and CDR2 FRNRAP. Trimming took off 9 bases at V and 3 bases at J, with 17 bases between the two ends. CDR3 size: 14 residues. CDR3 DNA: TGTGCTAGCTCAGACCGGGACACTTACACTGAAGCTTTCTTT. Encoded protein: CASSDRDTYTEAFF.

This clonotype was found many times. The chain joins TRBV29-1 to TRBJ2-5, with TRBD2 matching 8 bases. CDR3 size: 14 residues. V shed 4 bases, J shed 5 bases, and the junction held 9 bases outside the gene matches. Germline loops: CDR1 SQVTM, CDR2 ANQGSEA. CDR3 nucleotides: TGCAGCGTTGTGCCAGCGGGGGCCGGGGAGACCCAGTACTTC. It encodes CSVVPAGAGETQYF.

There are many counts of this clonotype. The chain recombines TRBV6-1 with TRBJ2-7; no reliable D call. Germline V lookup: CDR1 MNHNS, CDR2 SASEGT. This CDR3 is built from 13 residues. V lost 4 bases and J 5 bases, leaving 12 bases between the germline ends. CDR3 sequence reads: CASSVGPVNEQYF. The CDR3, as DNA: TGTGCCAGCAGTGTAGGTCCTGTCAACGAGCAGTACTTC.